A single sample gave rise to the 28 T cell receptor beta chains below, sequenced in a study of T cells in Graves' hyperthyroidism and ophthalmopathy. Researchers took RNA transcripts and amplified the TCR beta CDR3 regions from them. The study used the HTBI primer set for a first-round RT-PCR of the TCR CDR3. TCRdb independently ran MiXCR on the multiplex PCR reads; one entry per CDR3 protein. In the table there are 360,000 or so distinct CDR3 sequences, about a sixth of which are singletons. Sample: blood. The source is a woman in her thirties or forties with Graves' ophthalmopathy.

This clonotype was detected many times. The V gene is TRBV11-1, the J gene TRBJ1-5; D might be TRBD1 (5 bases). V gave up 5 bases and J gave up 0 bases, with 23 bases separating them. CDR3 length: 19 amino acids. The germline CDR1 and CDR2 sequences are SGHAT and FQDESV (reference sequence). CDR3 region: CASSREGFHGTYSNQPQHF. The CDR3 nucleotides read TGTGCCAGCAGCAGAGAGGGGTTCCACGGGACTTATAGCAATCAGCCCCAGCATTTT.

V usage is TRBV5-1 and J usage is TRBJ1-2; TRBD1 matches at 10 bases. J gave up 6 bases and V 2 bases, and 4 bases lay outside the gene matches. CDR3 length: 14 residues. Germline V CDR1 and CDR2: SGHRS, YFSETQ. CDR3 sequence reads: CASSLWTGGNGYTF. The CDR3 nucleotides read TGCGCCAGCAGCTTATGGACAGGGGGAAATGGCTACACCTTC.

This clonotype has at least ten counts. A much larger clone differs by one base, so this may be a read error. The CDR3 region has the DNA TGTGCCAGCAGGCCGGACAGGTGGGCGTCACTCTCTGGGGCCAACGTCCTGACTTTC. It codes for CASRPDRWASLSGANVLTF. The gene calls are TRBV6-2 or TRBV6-3 and TRBJ2-6; 7 bases line up with TRBD1. The CDR3 contains 19 residues. Trimming at V came to 6 bases and at J to 0 bases, leaving 14 bases not matched to a gene. Germline V gene lookup returns CDR1 MNHEY and CDR2 SVGEGT.

This clonotype was seen at least ten times. The chain carries TRBV15 and TRBJ2-5, with TRBD2 matching over 10 bases. Germline lookup yields CDR1 LNHNV and CDR2 YYDKDF (reference sequence). This CDR3 is built from 15 residues. V was pared by 3 bases and J by 2 bases, with 3 bases of the junction left unmatched. This CDR3 is CATSSGLAVQETQYF. CDR3 coding DNA: TGTGCCACCAGCAGCGGACTAGCGGTACAAGAGACCCAGTACTTC.

This clonotype was detected ten times or more. The rearrangement links TRBV12-3 or TRBV12-4 to TRBJ1-2; weak D call: TRBD1 (6 bases). Trimming left V 6 bases short and J 1 base short, with 12 bases between. The CDR3 extends over 14 amino acids. Here the CDR3 DNA reads TGTGCCAGCAGCCAGCGACAGGTTAACTATGGCTACACCTTC. It codes for CASSQRQVNYGYTF.

This clonotype was seen only a few times. The rearrangement joins TRBV20-1 to TRBJ2-5, with 8 nucleotides matching TRBD1. The CDR3 totals 11 residues. CDR1 and CDR2 from the germline V gene are DFQATT and SNEGSKA (reference sequence). V lost 6 bases and J lost 5; bases outside the gene matches: 2. The CDR3 nucleotides are TGCAGTGCACAGGGGGTTGAGACCCAGTACTTC. Residues: CSAQGVETQYF.

This clonotype was found many times. The chain links TRBV12-3 or TRBV12-4 to TRBJ1-1; D is uncertain. This CDR3 is built from 14 residues. V was clipped by 1 base and J by 1 base, with 7 bases between them. The CDR3 region is CASSLGGWNTEAFF. In DNA form, the CDR3 reads TGTGCCAGCAGTTTAGGTGGTTGGAACACTGAAGCTTTCTTT.

This clonotype was picked up many times. V and J are TRBV19 and TRBJ1-1, with 9 nucleotides matching TRBD1. CDR3 length: 17 residues. CDR1 is LNHDA, CDR2 SQIVND, per germline (reference sequence). With 5 bases clipped from V and 1 base from J, the junction kept 11 bases outside the gene matches. The CDR3 is CASSPGQGEGGNTEAFF. The CDR3 nucleotides read TGTGCCAGTAGTCCGGGACAGGGCGAAGGAGGGAACACTGAAGCTTTCTTT.

This clonotype was counted many times. This rearrangement joins TRBV5-1 to TRBJ2-7; 10 bases align to TRBD1. CDR3 length equals 14 residues. V shed 4 bases and J 6 bases; nucleotides not matched to a gene: 7. Germline CDR1 is SGHRS and CDR2 is YFSETQ. CDR3 region: CASSRRQGAFEQYF. DNA for the CDR3: TGCGCCAGCAGCCGCCGACAGGGGGCTTTCGAGCAGTACTTC.

This clonotype has at least ten counts. The chain is built from TRBV28 and TRBJ1-1; 7 bases are a match to TRBD1. Germline V CDR1 and CDR2: MDHEN, SYDVKM. J gave up 6 bases and V 7 bases, and 14 bases lay outside the gene matches. CDR3 length: 15 amino acids. The CDR3 sequence: CASTLDRAENSEAFF. The CDR3 DNA follows: TGTGCCAGCACCCTTGACAGGGCCGAAAACTCTGAAGCTTTCTTT.

This clonotype showed up many times. The DNA for the CDR3 is TGTGCCACCGAGGGAGGGGAAAGTGAAGCTTTCTTT. Amino acid sequence: CATEGGESEAFF. V usage is TRBV15 and J usage is TRBJ1-1; D possibly corresponds to TRBD1 (5 bases). Germline values: CDR1 LNHNV, CDR2 YYDKDF (reference sequence). The V and J ends lost 8 bases and 7 bases respectively, with 14 bases between them. The CDR3 spans 12 residues.

This clonotype was observed at least ten times. V gene TRBV6-5 combines with J gene TRBJ1-2; TRBD1 agrees at 8 bases. Germline V gene lookup returns CDR1 MNHEY and CDR2 SVGAGI. J was trimmed by 5 bases and V by 3 bases; bases with no gene match: 8. The CDR3 sequence is 15 residues long. CDR3 amino acids: CASSYVLGQGYGYTF. The CDR3 region has the DNA TGTGCCAGCAGTTATGTCCTCGGACAGGGTTATGGCTACACCTTC.

This clonotype occurred many times. This chain connects TRBV15 to TRBJ2-7; 12 positions agree with TRBD2. The CDR3 runs 16 residues. J lost 5 bases, V lost 5 bases, and 10 bases had no gene match. In germline, CDR1 is LNHNV, CDR2 YYDKDF (reference sequence). The DNA for the CDR3 is TGTGCCACCAGCGCTACTAGCGGGAGGAGCTCTGACGAGCAGTACTTC. This translates into CATSATSGRSSDEQYF.

The chain joins TRBV27 to TRBJ1-2; 8 bases are a match to TRBD1. The CDR3 sequence is 17 residues long. Germline V CDR1 and CDR2: MNHEY, SMNVEV (reference sequence). V was pared by 0 bases and J by 3 bases, with 9 bases of the junction left unmatched. CDR3 protein: CASSLSIGQGAYYGYTF. The CDR3, as DNA: TGTGCCAGCAGTTTATCGATTGGCCAGGGGGCTTACTATGGCTACACCTTC.

This clonotype occurred many times. J is TRBJ1-5 and V is TRBV28; no firm D call. From germline, CDR1 is MDHEN and CDR2 SYDVKM. V gave up 3 bases and J gave up 0 bases, with 6 bases separating them. The CDR3 has 14 amino acids. This chain's CDR3 is CASSFRLSNQPQHF. The DNA of the CDR3 is TGTGCCAGCAGTTTTAGACTTAGCAATCAGCCCCAGCATTTT.

This clonotype appeared many times. The chain joins TRBV13 to TRBJ2-6; the D is unclear. Germline CDR1 PRHDT, CDR2 FYEKMQ (reference sequence). The CDR3 runs to 16 residues. Trimming took 6 bases from V and 4 from J, leaving 16 bases between them. The DNA for the CDR3 is TGTGCCAGCAGGCCGGGTAGAATTGCCGGGGCCAACGTCCTGACTTTC. The encoded protein is CASRPGRIAGANVLTF.

The table lists this clonotype with many counts. The chain employs TRBV6-1 and TRBJ2-2, with 10 bases that match TRBD1. From germline, CDR1 is MNHNS and CDR2 SASEGT. The V and J ends lost 6 bases and 7 bases, in that order; junction bases with no gene match: 5. There are 14 residues in the CDR3. CDR3 nucleotides: TGTGCCAGCAGCCGGGACAGGGGTTTCGGGGAGCTGTTTTTT. Its protein is CASSRDRGFGELFF.

This clonotype was seen many times. J is TRBJ1-1 and V is TRBV30; D is ambiguous. V lost 0 bases to trimming and J lost 5 bases, with 4 bases between them. Germline assignment: CDR1 GTSNPN and CDR2 SVGIG (reference sequence). The CDR3 extends over 11 amino acids. The DNA of the CDR3 is TGTGCCTGGAGTGTGGTTACTGAAGCTTTCTTT. Amino acid sequence: CAWSVVTEAFF.

The V gene is TRBV12-3 or TRBV12-4, the J gene TRBJ1-1; D is possibly TRBD1 (5 bases). The CDR3 has 15 amino acids. V gave up 8 bases and J gave up 0 bases, with 16 bases separating them. The chain's CDR3 is CASGSMTAVNTEAFF. The CDR3 bases are TGTGCCAGCGGCTCCATGACAGCAGTGAACACTGAAGCTTTCTTT.

This clonotype was recorded many times. This chain connects TRBV11-2 to TRBJ2-2, with 14 bases fitting TRBD2. The CDR3 covers 17 residues. Germline CDR1 reads SGHAT; CDR2 reads FQNNGV. The trim removed 3 bases at V and 6 bases at J, leaving 6 bases unmatched. Here the CDR3 DNA reads TGTGCCAGCAGCTTGGGGGGACTAGCGGGAGTTCCCGGGGAGCTGTTTTTT. Residues: CASSLGGLAGVPGELFF.

This clonotype has only a few counts. The chain uses TRBV19 and TRBJ1-5, with a tentative D call TRBD1 (6 bases). The CDR3 consists of 14 residues. V was shortened by 8 bases and J by 7 bases, with 18 bases between the two germline ends. From germline, CDR1 is LNHDA and CDR2 SQIVND (reference sequence). In DNA form, the CDR3 reads TGTGCCAGTGAACAGGGAAGGCGAGAACAGCCCCAGCATTTT. Translating it yields CASEQGRREQPQHF.

The rearrangement uses TRBV11-2 and TRBJ2-5; 13 bases are shared with TRBD2. This CDR3 contains 17 residues. After removal of 1 base from V and 4 bases from J, the junction contained 6 bases not matched to a gene. The germline V gene has CDR1 SGHAT and CDR2 FQNNGV. The CDR3 coding sequence is TGTGCCAGCAGCTTAGGGACTAGCGGGAGTATTAGAGAGACCCAGTACTTC. It codes for CASSLGTSGSIRETQYF. The full variable domain, with the rest looked up from reference TRBV11-2 and TRBJ2-5, is EAGVAQSPRYKIIEKRQSVAFWCNPISGHATLYWYQQILGQGPKLLIQFQNNGVVDDSQLPKDRFSAERLKGVDSTLKIQPAKLEDSAVYLCASSLGTSGSIRETQYFGPGTRLLVL.

This clonotype was detected ten times or more. The CDR3 reads CSAKGLAGGPWYF. CDR3 nucleotides: TGCAGTGCCAAGGGACTAGCGGGAGGGCCTTGGTACTTC. The V gene is TRBV20-1, the J gene TRBJ2-7, with 16 bases aligning to TRBD2. The V gene end was trimmed by 6 bases and the J gene end by 12 bases; junction bases not matched to a gene: 8. Germline V lookup: CDR1 DFQATT, CDR2 SNEGSKA (reference sequence). The CDR3 contains 13 residues.

This clonotype was counted many times. The chain uses TRBV19 and TRBJ2-6; a weak D match, TRBD1 (6 bases). CDR3 length equals 17 residues. V was cut by 3 bases and J by 2 bases, with 14 bases left in between. Germline V gene data show CDR1 as LNHDA and CDR2 as SQIVND (reference sequence). CDR3 in amino acids: CASSIYQGLAGANVLTF. DNA of the CDR3: TGTGCCAGTAGTATCTACCAGGGGCTGGCTGGGGCCAACGTCCTGACTTTC.

At least ten counts were recorded for this clonotype. The CDR3 protein is CASSLGGAGNQPQHF. CDR3 in DNA: TGTGCCAGCAGTCTGGGAGGGGCCGGCAATCAGCCCCAGCATTTT. The chain employs TRBV12-3 or TRBV12-4 and TRBJ1-5; D perhaps matches TRBD1 (5 bases). This CDR3 has 15 amino acids. V dropped 5 bases and J dropped 2 bases, with 13 bases sitting between them.

This clonotype has more than one count but fewer than ten. The V and J genes are TRBV6-5 and TRBJ2-5; TRBD2 matches at 14 bases. This CDR3 contains 17 residues. Germline V gene lookup returns CDR1 MNHEY and CDR2 SVGAGI. V was pared by 4 bases and J by 5 bases, with 9 bases of the junction left unmatched. The CDR3, as DNA: TGTGCCAGCAGTTCCGGACTAGCGGGAGGCGCGGAGGAGACCCAGTACTTC. This codes for CASSSGLAGGAEETQYF.

This clonotype was observed at least ten times. The rearrangement joins TRBV24-1 to TRBJ2-3; D call uncertain. V lost 0 bases and J lost 2, with 8 bases in between. This CDR3 has 15 residues. Germline assignment: CDR1 KGHDR and CDR2 SFDVKD. CDR3 nucleotides: TGTGCCACCAGTGATTTGTCTCCTACCACAGATACGCAGTATTTT. Residues: CATSDLSPTTDTQYF.

This clonotype was observed a few times. Likely a read error: the CDR3 ends without its conserved phenylalanine or tryptophan. This rearrangement joins TRBV5-1 to TRBJ2-6; D unclear. The germline V gene encodes CDR1 SGHRS and CDR2 YFSETQ. The CDR3 has 15 amino acids. The germline V and J ends were trimmed by 0 bases and 0 bases, with 4 bases remaining between them. CDR3 DNA sequence: TGCGCCAGCAGCTTGGTGAACTCTGGGGCCAACGTCCTGACTTCC. Its protein is CASSLVNSGANVLTS.